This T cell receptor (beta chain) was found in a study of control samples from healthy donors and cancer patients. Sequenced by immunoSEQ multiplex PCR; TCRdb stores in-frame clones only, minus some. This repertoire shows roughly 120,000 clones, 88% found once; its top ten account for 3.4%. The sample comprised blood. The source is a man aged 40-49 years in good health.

The CDR3 DNA follows: TGTGCCAGTAGTACCGGGACAGCACCAACCTACGAGCAGTACTTC. Translating it yields CASSTGTAPTYEQYF. The chain employs TRBV19 and TRBJ2-7, with TRBD1 matching 7 bases. Germline V gene data show CDR1 as LNHDA and CDR2 as SQIVND (reference sequence). This CDR3 comprises 15 residues. Trimming took 4 bases from V and 2 from J; bases not matched to a gene: 8.